The clone carrying this TCR beta chain was recorded once. This entry comes from a study of blood T cell repertoires in COVID-19. Overall study: Samples of COVID-19 (acute and convalescent) were obtained from the United States, Italy and Spain.

Per the original methods: Researchers report that nucleated cell counts were estimated from reference gene primer amplification. TCRdb's table, derived via immunoSEQ multiplex PCR, lists solely in-frame clones and lacks some. The V and J calls and clone size come from that table; D and trimming were worked out from the DNA. The table has 450,000 or so clones, about 91% seen once. Seattle-derived patients entered the study during active infection and were followed longitudinally. Per germline, CDR1 MNHEY and CDR2 SVGAGI. The CDR3 extends over 15 amino acids. Between the trimmed V and J ends, which lost 6 bases and 6 bases, there was a span of 20 bases.

The specimen was peripheral blood. This clonotype was sampled from a woman aged 40 to 49 with COVID-19, enrolled during active disease. The J gene is TRBJ1-2, the V gene TRBV6-5; D might be TRBD1 (6 bases). The CDR3 loop reads CASRPRSGATNGYTF. Written as DNA, the CDR3 is TGTGCCAGCAGACCCCGGTCAGGGGCGACCAATGGCTACACCTTC.